Listed below are T cell receptor beta chains from one sample, sequenced in a study of T cells of healthy individuals. TCRdb re-derived calls from the 5' RACE reads in MiXCR, one entry per CDR3 protein. Of about 96,000 distinct CDR3 sequences in the sample, roughly 15% were seen once. The receptors originated from a human donor in good health. CDR3s include the opening cysteine and the closing phenylalanine or tryptophan. D genes are given only for firm matches. Expanded clones are given a class, and other clones once, few, many or no size at all.

abundance	d_gene	j_gene	v_gene	len	CDR3aa	CDR3nt
NA	TRBD2	TRBJ2-7	TRBV10-3	14	CASRLAGEAYEQYF	TGTGCCAGTCGCCTAGCGGGGGAAGCCTACGAGCAGTACTTC
many	NA	TRBJ2-5	TRBV19	14	CASSIGPRGETQYF	TGTGCCAGTAGTATTGGCCCTCGCGGGGAGACCCAGTACTTC
many	NA	TRBJ1-4	TRBV20-1	13	CSAQDRISEKLFF	TGCAGTGCTCAAGACCGGATATCGGAAAAACTGTTTTTT
many	NA	TRBJ2-1	TRBV29-1	14	CSVSGSDSYNEQFF	TGCAGCGTTTCCGGATCCGACTCCTACAATGAGCAGTTCTTC
NA	TRBD2	TRBJ2-5	TRBV28	16	CASRTRGVPFQETQYF	TGTGCCAGCAGAACGCGGGGGGTCCCGTTCCAAGAGACCCAGTACTTC
many	NA	TRBJ1-2	TRBV29-1	10	CSAADYGYTF	TGCAGCGCGGCCGATTATGGCTACACCTTC
many	NA	TRBJ2-2	TRBV2	15	CASRAGVTNTGELFF	TGTGCCAGCAGGGCAGGGGTCACGAACACCGGGGAGCTGTTTTTT
many	NA	TRBJ2-2	TRBV24-1	13	CATSAHLTGELFF	TGTGCCACCAGTGCACACTTGACCGGGGAGCTGTTTTTT
NA	NA	TRBJ2-3	TRBV24-1	17	CATSDPQEGIGTDTQYF	TGTGCCACCAGTGATCCGCAGGAGGGAATCGGCACAGATACGCAGTATTTT
few	TRBD2	TRBJ2-3	TRBV7-3	12	CASSSGGDTQYF	TGTGCCAGCAGCTCGGGAGGAGATACGCAGTATTTT
many	NA	TRBJ1-6	TRBV20-1	13	CSGLGARNSPLHF	TGCAGTGGTTTGGGGGCTCGAAATTCACCCCTCCACTTT
many	NA	TRBJ1-1	TRBV27	11	CASKSNTEAFF	TGTGCCAGCAAGTCAAATACTGAAGCTTTCTTT
NA	NA	TRBJ2-3	TRBV12-5	13	CASGLGVSDTQYF	TGTGCTAGTGGTTTGGGAGTCTCAGATACGCAGTATTTT
few	NA	TRBJ2-7	TRBV28	13	CASRETGDLEQYF	TGTGCCAGCAGAGAGACAGGTGACTTGGAGCAGTACTTC
many	NA	TRBJ2-7	TRBV4-2	16	CASSQFGGSPAYEQYF	TGTGCCAGCAGCCAATTCGGCGGGTCGCCCGCCTACGAGCAGTACTTC
NA	NA	TRBJ1-4	TRBV10-3	12	CAISGTEEKLFF	TGTGCCATCAGTGGGACAGAGGAAAAACTGTTTTTT
NA	NA	TRBJ2-1	TRBV6-2/TRBV6-3	15	CASSRRETTGNEQFF	TGTGCCAGCAGTAGGCGTGAGACAACGGGCAATGAGCAGTTCTTC
NA	NA	TRBJ2-7	TRBV11-2	13	CAPGGLRYYEQYF	TGTGCCCCAGGCGGACTAAGGTATTACGAGCAGTACTTC
many	NA	TRBJ2-3	TRBV9	15	CASSVAGASTDTQYF	TGTGCCAGCAGCGTAGCAGGGGCCAGCACAGATACGCAGTATTTT
many	NA	TRBJ2-2	TRBV27	15	CASSAEQIPSGELFF	TGTGCCAGCAGTGCCGAACAGATTCCCTCCGGGGAGCTGTTTTTT
few	NA	TRBJ1-1	TRBV7-8	14	CASSAGPSSTEAFF	TGTGCCAGCAGCGCGGGACCTAGCAGCACTGAAGCTTTCTTT
many	NA	TRBJ1-6	TRBV5-8	14	CASNRDLYTSPLHF	TGTGCCAGCAACCGGGACCTTTATACTTCACCCCTCCACTTT
NA	NA	TRBJ2-3	TRBV28	13	CASAGGRADTQYF	TGTGCCAGTGCAGGCGGTCGCGCAGATACGCAGTATTTT
many	TRBD1	TRBJ1-2	TRBV12-3/TRBV12-4	13	CASKSGQIYGYTF	TGTGCCAGTAAATCGGGACAGATTTATGGCTACACCTTC
few	NA	TRBJ2-7	TRBV6-1	13	CASNIKWGVEQYF	TGTGCCAGCAACATTAAATGGGGGGTGGAGCAGTACTTC
NA	NA	TRBJ2-1	TRBV3-2	17	CASSPYTSFSSYNEQFF	TGTGCCAGCAGCCCGTATACTAGCTTCAGCTCCTACAATGAGCAGTTCTTC
many	NA	TRBJ1-6	TRBV27	13	CASSFRGNSPLHF	TGTGCCAGCAGTTTCAGGGGAAATTCACCCCTCCACTTT
many	TRBD1	TRBJ2-1	TRBV11-2	19	CASSLGGTGVFSSYNEQFF	TGTGCCAGCAGCTTAGGGGGGACAGGGGTTTTTAGCTCCTACAATGAGCAGTTCTTC
NA	NA	TRBJ2-5	TRBV5-4	13	CASRTGYQETQYF	TGTGCCAGCCGGACTGGGTACCAAGAGACCCAGTACTTC
many	TRBD1	TRBJ2-7	TRBV20-1	15	CSARTGGFIAYEQYF	TGCAGTGCTCGGACAGGGGGATTTATCGCCTACGAGCAGTACTTC
few	TRBD1	TRBJ2-2	TRBV24-1	19	CATSDPQNRDRGNTGELFF	TGTGCCACCAGTGACCCCCAGAACCGGGACAGGGGGAACACCGGGGAGCTGTTTTTT
NA	NA	TRBJ1-2	TRBV7-9	14	CASSLNRKPDGYTF	TGTGCCAGCAGCTTGAACAGAAAACCGGATGGCTACACCTTC
few	NA	TRBJ2-7	TRBV10-3	17	CAISESRGGSITYEQYF	TGTGCCATCAGTGAGTCGAGGGGGGGCTCAATCACCTACGAGCAGTACTTC
NA	NA	TRBJ2-2	TRBV11-2	15	CASSLAGQPTGELFF	TGTGCCAGCAGCTTAGCCGGACAGCCTACCGGGGAGCTGTTTTTT
NA	NA	TRBJ2-3	TRBV24-1	16	CATSDLGGSSTDTQYF	TGTGCCACCAGTGATTTAGGGGGTAGTAGCACAGATACGCAGTATTTT
few	NA	TRBJ1-1	TRBV7-9	13	CASSSVWGTEAFF	TGTGCCAGCAGCTCAGTGTGGGGAACTGAAGCTTTCTTT
many	TRBD2	TRBJ2-1	TRBV28	14	CASRGTSGYNEQFF	TGTGCCAGCAGGGGGACTAGCGGGTACAATGAGCAGTTCTTC
many	NA	TRBJ2-1	TRBV9	15	CASSVEVGRYNEQFF	TGTGCCAGCAGCGTAGAGGTCGGGAGATACAATGAGCAGTTCTTC
many	TRBD2	TRBJ2-1	TRBV7-8	15	CASSQTSGGYNEQFF	TGTGCCAGCAGCCAGACTAGCGGGGGGTACAATGAGCAGTTCTTC
few	NA	TRBJ2-3	TRBV5-6	17	CASSPGSGSWLADTQYF	TGTGCCAGCAGCCCTGGGTCAGGGTCATGGTTGGCAGATACGCAGTATTTT
NA	NA	TRBJ2-5	TRBV29-1	13	CSVEDRGGETQYF	TGCAGCGTGGAGGACAGAGGCGGGGAGACCCAGTACTTC
few	NA	TRBJ1-1	TRBV7-9	13	CASSPWAETEAFF	TGTGCCAGCAGCCCTTGGGCGGAGACTGAAGCTTTCTTT
NA	NA	TRBJ1-1	TRBV6-5	13	CASKNGRATEAFF	TGTGCCAGCAAAAACGGACGGGCGACAGAAGCTTTCTTT
NA	NA	TRBJ2-3	TRBV19	13	CASSIGVTDTQYF	TGTGCCAGTAGTATAGGGGTCACAGATACGCAGTATTTT
many	TRBD2	TRBJ2-2	TRBV4-2	16	CASSRELAGNTGELFF	TGTGCCAGCAGCCGAGAACTAGCGGGGAACACCGGGGAGCTGTTTTTT
few	TRBD1	TRBJ2-2	TRBV20-1	16	CSAYITGQGGAGELFF	TGCAGTGCTTACATAACGGGACAGGGAGGTGCCGGGGAGCTGTTTTTT
NA	TRBD2	TRBJ2-4	TRBV6-2/TRBV6-3	15	CASSELAGGRNIQYF	TGTGCCAGCAGTGAACTAGCGGGAGGCAGAAACATTCAGTACTTC
NA	TRBD1	TRBJ2-1	TRBV28	15	CANSPPGQGNNEQFF	TGTGCCAACAGTCCTCCGGGACAGGGGAACAATGAGCAGTTCTTC
few	TRBD1	TRBJ2-1	TRBV7-2	15	CASSRDRASYNEQFF	TGTGCCAGCAGCCGCGACAGGGCTTCCTACAATGAGCAGTTCTTC
NA	TRBD2	TRBJ2-1	TRBV5-1	16	CASSLLISGGAVEQFF	TGCGCCAGCAGCTTGTTGATTAGCGGGGGGGCTGTTGAGCAGTTCTTC
few	TRBD1	TRBJ1-4	TRBV6-2/TRBV6-3	17	CASSYSRQGVTNEKLFF	TGTGCCAGCAGTTACTCGCGACAGGGTGTAACTAATGAAAAACTGTTTTTT
NA	NA	TRBJ1-1	TRBV4-1	16	CASSQGRGTGDTEAFF	TGCGCCAGCAGCCAAGGTCGAGGGACCGGGGACACTGAAGCTTTCTTT
few	NA	TRBJ2-3	TRBV20-1	14	CSAPAGLGTDTQYF	TGCAGTGCCCCAGCGGGTCTGGGTACAGATACGCAGTATTTT
NA	TRBD1	TRBJ2-7	TRBV6-5	14	CASRADRGPYEQYF	TGTGCCAGCAGGGCGGACAGGGGGCCCTACGAGCAGTACTTC
few	NA	TRBJ1-5	TRBV28	9	CAASPPQHF	TGTGCCGCCTCCCCCCCCCAGCATTTT
NA	NA	TRBJ1-2	TRBV5-6	13	CASSLGTNYGYTF	TGTGCCAGCAGCTTGGGCACAAACTATGGCTACACCTTC
NA	NA	TRBJ1-1	TRBV7-2	15	CASSPWDTLYTEAFF	TGTGCCAGCAGCCCATGGGACACCCTCTACACTGAAGCTTTCTTT
many	TRBD2	TRBJ2-3	TRBV6-4	16	CASSEASGGATDTQYF	TGTGCCAGCAGTGAAGCGAGCGGGGGGGCAACAGATACGCAGTATTTT